The text below deals with one T cell receptor beta chain. Its target is unknown. These data belong to a study of cytomegalovirus exposure and HLA in healthy donors. The study's findings and limits: Judged likely to be a sequencing artifact was a cluster of highly shared sequence variants. Most observed TCR sequences were rare, whereas some public TCRs were detected in many donors.

With 60 Vbeta and 13 Jbeta primers, the PCR was carried out. Assay: immunoSEQ multiplex PCR; the TCRdb copy retains only in-frame clones and omits some. This sample's table has about 200,000 clones. Trimming cost V 5 bases and J 4 bases; bases outside gene matches: 5. CDR3 length equals 14 residues. Germline V gene data show CDR1 as MNHEY and CDR2 as SVGAGI. This receptor was identified in a girl aged 2 to 9 in good health and CMV-seropositive. The sample consisted of PBMCs. The chain is built from TRBV6-5 and TRBJ1-1; 9 bases agree with TRBD1. DNA for the CDR3: TGTGCCAGCAGTGGCCGGGACAGGGTCACTGAAGCTTTCTTT. This sequence encodes CASSGRDRVTEAFF.